This T cell receptor (beta chain) came from a study of blood T cell repertoires in COVID-19 (dated by TCRdb to the early 2020s). Regarding the complete study: Samples covering the acute and convalescent phases of COVID-19 were provided by collaborators in the United States, Italy and Spain. The material from the prospective study consisted of cDNA or gDNA derived from T cells, B-cell-depleted T cells, or PBMCs. Subjects who had been exposed to COVID-19, were actively infected with it, or had recovered from it provided the deeply sampled blood TCRbeta repertoires that made up the dataset. The repertoires were released in a freely available public database intended as a resource for research on the immune response to SARS-CoV-2. Samples came from the ongoing ImmuneRACE study (first 160 participants) plus 1,254 subjects from 6 global collaborators. Nearly every sample came with metadata listing a de-identified subject ID, COVID-19 status, age in years and sex. HLA class I and class II types, where available, came from metadata supplied by the sample provider rather than from assay-based typing.

As encoded in the germline V gene (reference sequence), CDR1 is SEHNR while CDR2 is FQNEAQ. The CDR3, cysteine through phenylalanine, is 17 amino acids long. Solely the CDR3 DNA is kept, with 51 bases framed from the first base. The V end gives up 1 base and the J end 1 base, leaving 3 bases in the junction not matched to a gene. This clone showed up just once. This clone's antigen is unknown. Base quality data are lacking; no much larger clone is found one base away. Points the paper makes about the study in general: How much clinical and demographic metadata was included differed by source and by participant, and the metadata was provided uncurated.

Each collaborating institution followed its own protocols to collect whole blood in K2EDTA tubes. For TCRbeta analysis, collaborators shipped samples in one of three forms: frozen whole blood, isolated PBMCs, or DNA extracted from either of those sample types. TCRbeta CDR3 regions were amplified from genomic DNA using the immunoSEQ Assay, a bias-controlled multiplex PCR. The authors' analysis ran thus. The number of nucleated cells in each sample was estimated by amplification of reference gene primers within the assay. Sequence reads were collapsed and filtered to measure the absolute abundance of every unique TCRbeta CDR3 rearrangement. For each sample, productive Simpson clonality was calculated as the square root of Simpson's diversity index over productive rearrangements. In TCRdb, the immuneACCESS table is reduced to in-frame sequences with V and J assigned. These tables do not hold every clone; where another copy was compared, an unresolved V gene accounts for under half, and the others remain unexplained. The V and J calls and clone size were taken over from that table, and D and trimming were inferred from the DNA. Here the sample has 100,000 to 150,000 clones; around 80% occur a single time. Of the sample, more than 9% is held by the ten largest clones.

The sequence is built from TRBV7-9 and TRBJ2-6; a stretch of 8 junction bases matches TRBD1. Source material: peripheral blood. This clonotype was obtained from a woman aged 60 to 75 with acute or convalescent COVID-19. The CDR3 corresponds to CASSLGGTGSGANVLTF. In nucleotides, the sequence is TGTGCCAGCAGCTTAGGTGGGACAGGTTCTGGGGCCAACGTCCTGACTTTC.